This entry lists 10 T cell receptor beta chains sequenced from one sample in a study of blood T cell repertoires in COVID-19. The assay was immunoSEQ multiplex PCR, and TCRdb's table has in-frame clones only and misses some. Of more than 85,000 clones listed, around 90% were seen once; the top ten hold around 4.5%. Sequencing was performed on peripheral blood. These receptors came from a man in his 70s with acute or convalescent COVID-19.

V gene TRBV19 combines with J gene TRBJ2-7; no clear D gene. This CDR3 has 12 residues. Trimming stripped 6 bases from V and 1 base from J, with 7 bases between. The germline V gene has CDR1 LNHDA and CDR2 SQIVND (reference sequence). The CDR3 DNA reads TGTGCCAGTAGCCCCCTATCCTACGAGCAGTACGTC. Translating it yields CASSPLSYEQYV.

CDR3 DNA sequence: TGTGCCAGCCTCGAGGCTGGGAAAAACATTCAGTACTTC. Translation: CASLEAGKNIQYF. This chain connects TRBV28 to TRBJ2-4; D call uncertain. V lost 8 bases to trimming and J lost 4 bases, with 12 bases between them. The CDR3 is made up of 13 amino acids. Germline V gives CDR1 MDHEN, CDR2 SYDVKM.

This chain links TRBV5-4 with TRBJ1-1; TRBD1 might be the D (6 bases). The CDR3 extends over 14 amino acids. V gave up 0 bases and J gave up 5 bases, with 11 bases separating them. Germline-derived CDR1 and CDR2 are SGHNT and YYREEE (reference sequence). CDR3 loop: CASSLGTGPTEAFF. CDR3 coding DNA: TGTGCCAGCAGCTTGGGCACAGGGCCGACTGAAGCTTTCTTT. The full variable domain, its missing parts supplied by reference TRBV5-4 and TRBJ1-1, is ETGVTQSPTHLIKTRGQQVTLRCSSQSGHNTVSWYQQALGQGPQFIFQYYREEENGRGNFPPRFSGLQFPNYSSELNVNALELDDSALYLCASSLGTGPTEAFFGQGTRLTVV.

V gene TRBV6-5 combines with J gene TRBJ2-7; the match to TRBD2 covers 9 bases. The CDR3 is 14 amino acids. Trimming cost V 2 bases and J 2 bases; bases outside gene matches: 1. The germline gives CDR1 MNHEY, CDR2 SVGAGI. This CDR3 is CASSYASGAYEQYV. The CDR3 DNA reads TGTGCCAGCAGTTACGCTAGCGGGGCCTACGAGCAGTACGTC.

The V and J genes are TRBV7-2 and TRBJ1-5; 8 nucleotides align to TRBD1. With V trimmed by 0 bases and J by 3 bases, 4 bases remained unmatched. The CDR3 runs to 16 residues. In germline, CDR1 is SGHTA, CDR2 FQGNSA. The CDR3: CASSLAAGGNNQPQHF. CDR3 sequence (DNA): TGTGCCAGCAGCTTAGCGGCAGGGGGCAACAATCAGCCCCAGCATTTT.

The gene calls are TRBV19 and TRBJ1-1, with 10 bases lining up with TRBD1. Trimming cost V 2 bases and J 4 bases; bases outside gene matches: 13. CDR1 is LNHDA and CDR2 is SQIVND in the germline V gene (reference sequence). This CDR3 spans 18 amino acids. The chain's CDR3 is CASSIKGFDRGLGTEAFF. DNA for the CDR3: TGTGCCAGTAGTATAAAGGGGTTTGACAGGGGGCTTGGCACTGAAGCTTTCTTT.

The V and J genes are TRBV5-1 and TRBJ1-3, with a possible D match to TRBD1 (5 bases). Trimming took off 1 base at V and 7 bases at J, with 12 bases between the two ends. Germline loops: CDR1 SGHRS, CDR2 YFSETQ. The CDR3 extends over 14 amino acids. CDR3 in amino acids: CASSLPGRSNTIYF. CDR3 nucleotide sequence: TGCGCCAGCAGCTTGCCAGGGAGGAGCAACACCATATATTTT.

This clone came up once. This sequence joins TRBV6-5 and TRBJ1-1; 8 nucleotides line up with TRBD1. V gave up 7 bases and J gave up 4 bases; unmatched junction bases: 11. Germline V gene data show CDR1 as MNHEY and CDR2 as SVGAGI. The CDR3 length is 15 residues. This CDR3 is CASTNGNRGATEAFF. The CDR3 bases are TGTGCCAGCACAAACGGTAACAGGGGGGCCACTGAAGCTTTCTTT.

CDR3 loop: CASSLRDRSQTQYF. DNA of the CDR3: TGTGCCAGCAGTTTACGGGACAGATCACAGACCCAGTACTTC. This chain joins TRBV2 and TRBJ2-5, with 7 positions matching TRBD1. The trim removed 5 bases at V and 6 bases at J, leaving 9 bases unmatched. Germline loops: CDR1 SNHLY, CDR2 FYNNEI. CDR3 length: 14 amino acids.

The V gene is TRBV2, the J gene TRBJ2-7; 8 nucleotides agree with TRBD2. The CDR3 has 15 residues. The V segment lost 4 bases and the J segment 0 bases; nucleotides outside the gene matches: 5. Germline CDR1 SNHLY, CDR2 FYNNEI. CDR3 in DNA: TGTGCCAGCAGTGTAAAGCGGGGGAGCTCCTACGAGCAGTACTTC. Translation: CASSVKRGSSYEQYF. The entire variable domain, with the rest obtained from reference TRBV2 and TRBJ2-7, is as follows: EPEVTQTPSHQVTQMGQEVILRCVPISNHLYFYWYRQILGQKVEFLVSFYNNEISEKSEIFDDQFSVERPDGSNFTLKIRSTKLEDSAMYFCASSVKRGSSYEQYFGPGTRLTVT.